The 28 T cell receptor beta chains presented below share a single source sample, sequenced in a study of OX40 agonist ivuxolimab in advanced cancers. Clones were read by immunoSEQ multiplex PCR, and TCRdb kept only the in-frame ones, dropping some. This table holds tens of thousands of clones, 91% found once. The sequenced sample was CD4+ or CD8+ T cells sorted from blood, obtained in a trial of the OX40 agonist ivuxolimab. The source is an adult with an advanced solid tumor such as melanoma, head and neck, liver or kidney cancer.

The sample holds a few counts of this clone. The chain has TRBV19 and TRBJ1-5; no clear D gene. The CDR3 has 11 amino acids. Trimming cost V 8 bases and J 3 bases, with 5 bases left between them. Looked up from germline, CDR1 is LNHDA and CDR2 is SQIVND (reference sequence). CDR3 residues: CASGYNQPQHF. The CDR3 DNA reads as TGTGCCAGTGGTTACAATCAGCCCCAGCATTTT. The full variable domain, in which reference TRBV19 and TRBJ1-5 provide the parts outside the CDR3, is DGGITQSPKYLFRKEGQNVTLSCEQNLNHDAMYWYRQDPGQGLRLIYYSQIVNDFQKGDIAEGYSVSREKKESFPLTVTSAQKNPTAFYLCASGYNQPQHFGDGTRLSIL.

The chain has TRBV4-1 and TRBJ1-5; D possibly corresponds to TRBD1 (5 bases). Germline V gives CDR1 MGHRA, CDR2 YSYEKL. Trimming pared 4 bases from V and 1 base from J, leaving 14 bases between. This CDR3 has 16 amino acids. CDR3 residues: CASSPRQGLSNQPQHF. CDR3 sequence (DNA): TGCGCCAGCAGCCCCAGGCAGGGCCTGAGCAATCAGCCCCAGCATTTT.

This sequence joins TRBV19 and TRBJ1-1; maybe TRBD1 (6 bases). Germline V gene data show CDR1 as LNHDA and CDR2 as SQIVND (reference sequence). The CDR3 sequence is 14 residues long. The ends were cut back, 3 bases at V and 2 bases at J, with 10 bases in the middle. The CDR3 loop is CASSIRGFNTEAFF. CDR3 bases: TGTGCCAGTAGTATCAGGGGATTCAACACTGAAGCTTTCTTT.

The rearrangement joins TRBV18 to TRBJ2-1; 9 positions agree with TRBD2. V gave up 1 base and J gave up 5 bases; unmatched junction bases: 6. Per germline, CDR1 KGHSH and CDR2 LQKENI. The CDR3 length is 16 residues. The CDR3 sequence: CASSPRAGGPHNEQFF. CDR3 nucleotides: TGTGCCAGCTCACCACGGGCGGGAGGGCCCCACAATGAGCAGTTCTTC.

The chain uses TRBV5-1 and TRBJ1-2; no clear D. This CDR3 has 12 residues. CDR1 is SGHRS and CDR2 is YFSETQ in the germline V gene. V gave up 2 bases and J gave up 8 bases, with 10 bases separating them. CDR3 region: CASSLWGDGYTF. The DNA of the CDR3 is TGCGCCAGCAGCTTATGGGGAGACGGCTACACCTTC.

The rearrangement joins TRBV5-1 to TRBJ1-2; D is perhaps TRBD1 (6 bases). V gave up 4 bases and J gave up 9 bases, with 16 bases separating them. The CDR3 has 13 residues. CDR1 and CDR2 from the germline V gene are SGHRS and YFSETQ. The CDR3 nucleotides are TGCGCCAGCAGCATCTTCAGGGGAGCGCGCTACACCTTC. This gives the protein CASSIFRGARYTF.

V and J are TRBV9 and TRBJ1-2; perhaps TRBD1 as D (6 bases). The germline V gene encodes CDR1 SGDLS and CDR2 YYNGEE. V lost 7 bases to trimming and J lost 4 bases, with 17 bases between them. CDR3 length: 14 amino acids. For the CDR3, the DNA is TGTGCCAGCCTAGGGTCTGAGGGGGTCTATGGCTACACCTTC. It translates to CASLGSEGVYGYTF.

This rearrangement joins TRBV5-1 to TRBJ2-7, with D possibly being TRBD1 (6 bases). The CDR3 totals 15 residues. Trimming cost V 1 base and J 2 bases, with 13 bases left between them. Germline loops: CDR1 SGHRS, CDR2 YFSETQ. This CDR3 is CASSLNRVLAYEQYF. The CDR3 DNA reads as TGCGCCAGCAGCTTGAACAGGGTGCTAGCCTACGAGCAGTACTTC.

This chain links TRBV7-6 with TRBJ2-7; 14 nucleotides match TRBD2. Trimming took 5 bases from V and 3 from J; bases not matched to a gene: 3. The germline V gene has CDR1 SGHVS and CDR2 FNYEAQ. The CDR3 totals 15 residues. This CDR3 reads CASSRTSGGYYEQYV. CDR3 in DNA: TGTGCCAGCAGCAGGACTAGCGGGGGGTACTACGAGCAGTACGTC.

This clone has a single count. The rearrangement joins TRBV11-2 to TRBJ1-4; no reliable D call. The germline V gene has CDR1 SGHAT and CDR2 FQNNGV. The CDR3 has 15 amino acids. V was cut by 1 base and J by 0 bases, with 6 bases left in between. Written as DNA, the CDR3 is TGTGCCAGCAGCTTAGTCCCTGCAACTAATGAAAAACTGTTTTTT. Its protein is CASSLVPATNEKLFF.

The V call is TRBV7-6, the J call TRBJ1-6, with D tentatively TRBD1 (6 bases). This CDR3 is built from 14 residues. The germline CDR1 and CDR2 sequences are SGHVS and FNYEAQ. V lost 6 bases, J lost 9 bases, and 15 bases lay in between. DNA for the CDR3: TGTGCCAGCAGTGACGGGACAAGAATTTCACCCCTCCACTTT. Its protein product is CASSDGTRISPLHF. Full variable domain (missing parts from reference TRBV7-6 and TRBJ1-6): GAGVSQSPRYKVTKRGQDVALRCDPISGHVSLYWYRQALGQGPEFLTYFNYEAQQDKSGLPNDRFSAERPEGSISTLTIQRTEQRDSAMYRCASSDGTRISPLHFGNGTRLTVT.

The genes are TRBV9 and TRBJ2-5; tentatively, D is TRBD2 (7 bases). This CDR3 is 14 amino acids long. V was pared by 6 bases and J by 5 bases, with 17 bases between. Germline loops: CDR1 SGDLS, CDR2 YYNGEE. CDR3 in DNA: TGTGCCAGCAACCTATTCGGGGGGCACGAGACCCAGTACTTC. It encodes CASNLFGGHETQYF.

The gene calls are TRBV6-5 and TRBJ2-5; 9 bases match TRBD2. V shed 4 bases, J shed 4 bases, and the junction held 7 bases outside the gene matches. Germline lookup yields CDR1 MNHEY and CDR2 SVGAGI. The CDR3 is 15 amino acids. CDR3 nucleotide sequence: TGTGCCAGCAGTTCGGCGGGAGGGGTGGGAGAGACCCAGTACTTC. Protein product: CASSSAGGVGETQYF.

This rearrangement joins TRBV27 to TRBJ1-4, with D maybe TRBD1 (6 bases). The CDR3 is made up of 16 amino acids. Trimming took off 6 bases at V and 0 bases at J, with 14 bases between the two ends. Germline V gene sequence: CDR1 MNHEY, CDR2 SMNVEV (reference sequence). The DNA of the CDR3 is TGTGCCAGCAGAACCGGGACACAAGCAACTAATGAAAAACTGTTTTTT. Its protein is CASRTGTQATNEKLFF.

The chain links TRBV28 to TRBJ1-1; D remains ambiguous. There are 12 residues in the CDR3. The V and J ends lost 2 bases and 4 bases respectively, with 5 bases between them. The V gene's germline CDR1 is MDHEN and CDR2 SYDVKM. The CDR3 loop is CASSLIVTEAFF. For the CDR3, the DNA is TGTGCCAGCAGTTTAATCGTCACTGAAGCTTTCTTT.

The rearrangement links TRBV29-1 to TRBJ1-4; D may be TRBD1 (6 bases). The germline V and J ends were trimmed by 3 bases and 7 bases, with 15 bases remaining between them. The CDR3 is 14 amino acids. In germline, CDR1 is SQVTM, CDR2 ANQGSEA. CDR3 amino acids: CSVELTGLGEKLFF. The CDR3 nucleotides are TGCAGCGTTGAGCTGACAGGACTTGGTGAAAAACTGTTTTTT. The whole variable domain, remainder taken from reference TRBV29-1 and TRBJ1-4, is SAVISQKPSRDICQRGTSLTIQCQVDSQVTMMFWYRQQPGQSLTLIATANQGSEATYESGFVIDKFPISRPNLTFSTLTVSNMSPEDSSIYLCSVELTGLGEKLFFGSGTQLSVL.

CDR3 residues: CAWSEGGSSTDTQYF. CDR3 nucleotide sequence: TGTGCCTGGAGTGAGGGGGGATCTAGCACAGATACGCAGTATTTT. This chain connects TRBV30 to TRBJ2-3; D might be TRBD1 or TRBD2, each matching 6 bases. The CDR3 sequence is 15 residues long. The germline V gene has CDR1 GTSNPN and CDR2 SVGIG (reference sequence). Trimming stripped 1 base from V and 0 bases from J, with 11 bases between.

The rearrangement links TRBV6-1 to TRBJ1-4; 7 nucleotides match TRBD1. CDR3 size: 13 residues. Germline loops: CDR1 MNHNS, CDR2 SASEGT. The trim removed 6 bases at V and 7 bases at J, leaving 5 bases unmatched. The CDR3 DNA reads TGTGCCAGCAGGAACAGGGGTAGTGAAAAACTGTTTTTT. It yields the protein CASRNRGSEKLFF.

This chain's CDR3 is CASFRPGGASNEQFF. The CDR3 nucleotides are TGTGCCAGCTTCCGTCCAGGGGGCGCGTCGAATGAGCAGTTCTTC. J is TRBJ2-1 and V is TRBV6-8, with 8 positions matching TRBD1. The CDR3 runs 15 residues. V was clipped by 8 bases and J by 7 bases; unmatched bases: 13. Germline V CDR1 and CDR2: MNHGY, SAAAGT.

This chain connects TRBV7-2 to TRBJ2-7; TRBD1 matches at 7 bases. Germline CDR1 SGHTA, CDR2 FQGNSA. V lost 1 base, J lost 2 bases, and 2 bases stayed unmatched. The CDR3 has 14 residues. Written as DNA, the CDR3 is TGTGCCAGCAGCTTAGAAGGACAGGCCTACGAGCAGTACTTC. It yields the protein CASSLEGQAYEQYF. The full variable domain, completed using reference TRBV7-2 and TRBJ2-7, is GAGVSQSPSNKVTEKGKDVELRCDPISGHTALYWYRQSLGQGLEFLIYFQGNSAPDKSGLPSDRFSAERTGGSVSTLTIQRTQQEDSAVYLCASSLEGQAYEQYFGPGTRLTVT.

This clone was recorded a few times. This sequence joins TRBV7-9 and TRBJ1-2, with D possibly TRBD1 on 6 matching bases. V lost 1 base, J lost 8 bases, and 14 bases lay in between. The CDR3 consists of 14 residues. CDR1 and CDR2 from the germline V gene are SEHNR and FQNEAQ (reference sequence). The DNA for the CDR3 is TGTGCCAGCAGCTTAGTGAATCCAGGGGAGGGCTACACCTTC. Translating gives CASSLVNPGEGYTF.

The CDR3 region is CASSPGAGGRADTQYF. As DNA, the CDR3 is TGTGCCAGCAGTCCCGGTGCGGGGGGGAGGGCAGATACGCAGTATTTT. V usage is TRBV7-6 and J usage is TRBJ2-3, with TRBD2 matching over 9 bases. J lost 4 bases, V lost 6 bases, and 11 bases had no gene match. Per the germline V gene, CDR1 is SGHVS and CDR2 is FNYEAQ. CDR3 length: 16 residues.

This clone is medium-sized within its sample. The chain carries TRBV2 and TRBJ2-7, with 13 bases lining up with TRBD2. V gave up 7 bases and J gave up 4 bases; unmatched junction bases: 7. The CDR3 spans 15 residues. Looked up from germline, CDR1 is SNHLY and CDR2 is FYNNEI. The DNA for the CDR3 is TGTGCCAGCACCAACGGACTAGCGGGAGAGTACGAGCAGTACTTC. Translation gives CASTNGLAGEYEQYF.

The J gene is TRBJ1-1, the V gene TRBV9; D gene uncertain. V gave up 0 bases and J gave up 0 bases, with 9 bases separating them. Germline V lookup: CDR1 SGDLS, CDR2 YYNGEE. The CDR3 loop spans 15 amino acids. This chain's CDR3 is CASSVVARMNTEAFF. CDR3 nucleotides: TGTGCCAGCAGCGTAGTGGCCAGGATGAACACTGAAGCTTTCTTT.

This CDR3 is CASSFWGRDTDTQYF. In DNA, the CDR3 is TGTGCCAGCAGCTTTTGGGGGCGAGACACAGATACGCAGTATTTT. This chain connects TRBV5-4 to TRBJ2-3; D might be TRBD1 (6 bases). V shed 2 bases and J shed 2 bases, with 12 bases lying between them. The CDR3 has 15 residues. Germline lookup yields CDR1 SGHNT and CDR2 YYREEE (reference sequence).

This chain links TRBV4-1 with TRBJ2-5; perhaps D is TRBD1 or TRBD2 (5 bases each). Trimming took 4 bases from V and 1 from J, leaving 16 bases between them. This CDR3 comprises 16 residues. CDR1 MGHRA and CDR2 YSYEKL come from the germline V gene. CDR3 sequence reads: CASSPFNYGTQETQYF. DNA for the CDR3: TGCGCCAGCAGCCCTTTTAATTACGGGACCCAAGAGACCCAGTACTTC.

This clone was observed once. The CDR3 here is CASSIAAGWMNTEAFF. The DNA of the CDR3 is TGTGCCAGTAGTATAGCGGCAGGGTGGATGAACACTGAAGCTTTCTTT. The chain is built from TRBV19 and TRBJ1-1; perhaps TRBD1 as D (5 bases). Per germline, CDR1 LNHDA and CDR2 SQIVND (reference sequence). The CDR3 spans 16 residues. Trimming took 1 base from V and 0 from J, leaving 12 bases between them.

The CDR3 region has the DNA TGTGCCAGCAGTTTTGGGTCCGGGGGCGTCTTGAACACTGAAGCTTTCTTT. This sequence encodes CASSFGSGGVLNTEAFF. The chain is built from TRBV28 and TRBJ1-1, with D possibly being TRBD1 (6 bases). Trimming pared 3 bases from V and 0 bases from J, leaving 17 bases between. This CDR3 contains 17 residues. Germline CDR1 is MDHEN and CDR2 is SYDVKM.